This T cell receptor (beta chain) was recovered during a study of beta chain features in type 1 diabetes. Averaging roughly 110 mL, one heparinised blood draw was given by each donor. The sequenced template was cDNA made from the entire isolated RNA. The repertoire was sequenced with immunoSEQ multiplex PCR; TCRdb's copy has only in-frame clones and lacks some. The repertoire has approximately 360,000 clones, 10% to 15% of them found once; the top ten carry around 0.0099%. This clone has only a few counts. Its antigen remains unknown. Study results and caveats: Sampled from patients, naive, central memory and Treg TCRB repertoires appeared more similar than those sampled from healthy donors. All four CD4+ subsets from Type 1 diabetes patients carried moderately but significantly shorter TCRB CDR3s. In cDNA sequencing, cells with high TCR expression could be over-represented. When VDJ junctions were examined, type 1 diabetes patients showed fewer insertions and more deletions.

The V end was cut by 7 bases, the J end by 7 bases, with 15 bases between. This CDR3 has 12 amino acids. From germline, CDR1 is SGDLS and CDR2 YYNGEE. The source is a woman aged 18-29 years with type 1 diabetes. The chain carries TRBV9 and TRBJ2-7; a possible D gene is TRBD2 (5 bases). The material sequenced was naive CD4+ T cells from blood. The CDR3 DNA follows: TGTGCCAGCTCTTCCCTAACGGGGGAGCAGTACTTC. It yields the protein CASSSLTGEQYF.